The text below deals with one TCR beta chain. A junction boundary mismatches the germline segment, possibly from a read error. Genomic DNA from bulk tumor acted as the template, and 600 ng was loaded per sample. Primary tumors were biopsied several times each, far apart, intraoperatively. Curative operations were performed on patients who had untreated, newly diagnosed non-small cell lung cancer. This record belongs to a study of immune heterogeneity within non-small cell lung tumors. Using 32 V and 13 J primers, multiplex PCR amplified TCR beta CDR3. TCRdb itself ran the multiplex PCR reads through MiXCR, one entry per CDR3 protein. The sample lists 1,500 to 2,000 distinct CDR3 sequences, roughly 30% seen once, with 28% in the top ten. The receptor was derived from a man in his 60s with non-small cell lung cancer. The specimen sequenced was lung tumor tissue.

CDR3 residues: CASSFGRLYGCTF. The CDR3 nucleotides are TGTGCCAGCAGTTTTGGCAGACTCTATGGCTGCACCTTC. V and J are TRBV27 and TRBJ1-2; no clear D gene. The CDR3 covers 13 residues. Germline values: CDR1 MNHEY, CDR2 SMNVEV (reference sequence).